This TCR beta chain was identified during a study of blood T cell repertoires in COVID-19. Across the whole study: The United States, Italy and Spain were the sources of the acute and convalescent COVID-19 samples. The analysed material was cDNA or gDNA that came from T cells, B-cell-depleted T cells, or PBMCs.

Those enrolled in Seattle joined during active infection and were followed longitudinally afterward. From germline, CDR1 is MNHEY and CDR2 SVGAGI. This CDR3 has 15 amino acids. V trimming: 8 bases; J trimming: 6 bases; junction bases outside the gene matches: 13. Source study methods: Amplified reference gene primers provided the basis for estimating nucleated cell counts. TCRdb's table, derived via immunoSEQ multiplex PCR, lists solely in-frame clones and lacks some. V and J calls plus clone size are reproduced from that table; the DNA served to infer D and trimming. The table lists approximately 170,000 clones, around 81% of them singletons, with 6.5% to 9.5% in the top ten.

The chain has TRBV6-5 and TRBJ2-5, with 9 bases lining up with TRBD1. The TCR originated in a woman older than 75 with COVID-19, enrolled during active disease. Sequencing was performed on peripheral blood. The CDR3 DNA sequence: TGTGCCAGCCCTCCGGGACAGGGCCTAAGAAAGACCCAGTACTTC. Encoded protein: CASPPGQGLRKTQYF.